Presented here are 24 T cell receptor beta chains from one specimen sequenced in a study of cytomegalovirus exposure and HLA in healthy donors (TCRdb year 2017). Library method: the immunoSEQ multiplex PCR assay. For the multiplex PCR, a mixture combining 60 forward primers for TCR Vbeta segments and 13 reverse primers for TCR Jbeta segments was used. What TCRdb holds here is the immuneACCESS table cut down to in-frame rearrangements. Part of the clones is not present; checked against another copy, under half of the missing clones reflect an unresolved V gene, and the others are unexplained. This sample lists approximately 150,000 clones; about four fifths were detected once. The ten biggest clones cover under 6% of the sample. Sequencing input: PBMCs. These receptors were collected from a man aged 25-45 years in good health and CMV-seronegative.

The chain joins TRBV5-1 to TRBJ2-7; 13 nucleotides line up with TRBD2. Trimming took 4 bases from V and 6 from J; bases not matched to a gene: 7. Germline values: CDR1 SGHRS, CDR2 YFSETQ. The CDR3 runs 15 residues. This CDR3 reads CASSGWTSGSSEQYF. DNA for the CDR3: TGCGCCAGCAGCGGGTGGACTAGCGGGAGTTCCGAGCAGTACTTC. Using reference TRBV5-1 and TRBJ2-7 for the parts outside the CDR3, the full variable domain is KAGVTQTPRYLIKTRGQQVTLSCSPISGHRSVSWYQQTPGQGLQFLFEYFSETQRNKGNFPGRFSGRQFSNSRSEMNVSTLELGDSALYLCASSGWTSGSSEQYFGPGTRLTVT.

The chain combines TRBV10-2 with TRBJ1-3; TRBD1 matches at 9 bases. The J segment lost 3 bases and the V segment lost 5 bases, leaving 2 bases of the junction unmatched. CDR3 length: 14 amino acids. Germline CDR1 WSHSY, CDR2 SAAADI. The CDR3 DNA is TGCGCCAGCAGTACAGGGGGCCTTGGAAACACCATATATTTT. This translates into CASSTGGLGNTIYF.

In its sample, this clone was seen a few times. The chain combines TRBV5-1 with TRBJ2-1; D gene unclear. Germline V gives CDR1 SGHRS, CDR2 YFSETQ. V shed 4 bases and J shed 6 bases, with 17 bases lying between them. This CDR3 is built from 15 residues. As DNA, the CDR3 is TGCGCCAGCAGCACCACTACCGGCGGTTCCAATGAGCAGTTCTTC. Residues: CASSTTTGGSNEQFF.

The count of this clone is one. The V and J genes are TRBV9 and TRBJ2-2; 7 bases are shared with TRBD2. CDR1 is SGDLS, CDR2 YYNGEE, per germline. Trimming cost V 2 bases and J 4 bases; bases outside gene matches: 5. The CDR3 is made up of 15 amino acids. The CDR3 DNA sequence: TGTGCCAGCAGCGTGTCTAGCGGTCCCACCGGGGAGCTGTTTTTT. Amino acid sequence: CASSVSSGPTGELFF.

The V gene is TRBV19, the J gene TRBJ2-5; D is uncertain. Looked up from germline, CDR1 is LNHDA and CDR2 is SQIVND (reference sequence). V gave up 5 bases and J gave up 0 bases, with 7 bases separating them. This CDR3 has 13 residues. The CDR3 here is CASSPGYQETQYF. In nucleotides, the CDR3 is TGTGCCAGTAGTCCAGGTTACCAAGAGACCCAGTACTTC.

This clone was detected only a few times. The rearrangement links TRBV27 to TRBJ2-6, with D possibly matching TRBD2 (5 bases). V was cut by 4 bases and J by 3 bases, with 7 bases left in between. The CDR3 totals 14 residues. The germline V gene encodes CDR1 MNHEY and CDR2 SMNVEV (reference sequence). The CDR3 nucleotides are TGTGCCAGCAGTTCACGGGGTGGGGCCAACGTCCTGACTTTC. This gives the protein CASSSRGGANVLTF.

CDR3 region: CASSLNRVASEAFF. The CDR3 DNA sequence: TGTGCCAGCAGTTTAAACAGGGTTGCCTCTGAAGCTTTCTTT. This sequence joins TRBV28 and TRBJ1-1; TRBD1 is a possible D gene (6 bases). Germline CDR1 is MDHEN and CDR2 is SYDVKM. The CDR3 is made up of 14 amino acids. V was clipped by 2 bases and J by 6 bases, with 13 bases between them.

This sequence joins TRBV28 and TRBJ2-7; D uncertain. Germline CDR1 is MDHEN and CDR2 is SYDVKM. V was cut by 2 bases and J by 3 bases, with 2 bases left in between. The CDR3 covers 11 residues. CDR3 sequence (DNA): TGTGCCAGCAGTTTACTCTACGAGCAGTACTTC. Its translation: CASSLLYEQYF.

V is TRBV4-3 and J is TRBJ2-7; D gene unclear. CDR1 and CDR2 (germline): LGHNA, YSLEER. V lost 3 bases to trimming and J lost 1 base, with 7 bases between them. The CDR3 has 13 residues. CDR3 nucleotide sequence: TGCGCCAGCAGCCAGGCTGGTTCCTACGAGCAGTACTTC. Protein sequence: CASSQAGSYEQYF.

In its sample, this clone was seen once. The chain carries TRBV28 and TRBJ1-5; weak D call: TRBD1 (6 bases). CDR1 and CDR2 (germline): MDHEN, SYDVKM. The CDR3 length is 15 residues. Trimming stripped 5 bases from V and 0 bases from J, with 11 bases between. The CDR3 loop is CASSLGGYSNQPQHF. CDR3 DNA sequence: TGTGCCAGCAGTCTAGGGGGTTATAGCAATCAGCCCCAGCATTTT.

J is TRBJ2-7 and V is TRBV9; tentatively, D is TRBD1 (6 bases). The CDR3 totals 16 residues. Trimming left V 3 bases short and J 1 base short, with 17 bases between. The germline V gene encodes CDR1 SGDLS and CDR2 YYNGEE. The CDR3 reads CASSASRTDLSYEQYF. CDR3 sequence (DNA): TGTGCCAGCAGCGCTAGTCGGACAGACCTTTCCTACGAGCAGTACTTC. The full variable domain, its missing parts supplied by reference TRBV9 and TRBJ2-7, is DSGVTQTPKHLITATGQRVTLRCSPRSGDLSVYWYQQSLDQGLQFLIQYYNGEERAKGNILERFSAQQFPDLHSELNLSSLELGDSALYFCASSASRTDLSYEQYFGPGTRLTVT.

The J gene is TRBJ1-1, the V gene TRBV7-3; tentatively, D is TRBD1 (5 bases). CDR3 length: 13 residues. Germline V gene lookup returns CDR1 SGHTA and CDR2 FQGTGA. V was cut by 4 bases and J by 1 base, with 7 bases left in between. CDR3 protein: CASSSTGNTEAFF. The CDR3 nucleotides read TGTGCCAGCAGCTCCACAGGGAACACTGAAGCTTTCTTT.

This rearrangement joins TRBV27 to TRBJ1-1; 11 bases align to TRBD1. The CDR3 consists of 16 residues. Per germline, CDR1 MNHEY and CDR2 SMNVEV (reference sequence). V was pared by 1 base and J by 11 bases, with 12 bases of the junction left unmatched. CDR3 sequence: CASSLLDRGRNRVAFF. CDR3 DNA: TGTGCCAGCAGTTTATTGGACAGGGGGCGGAATCGAGTGGCTTTCTTT.

This rearrangement joins TRBV6-1 to TRBJ2-1; 10 bases are a match to TRBD2. The V gene end was trimmed by 7 bases and the J gene end by 4 bases; junction bases not matched to a gene: 4. The CDR3 extends over 14 amino acids. Germline V gene data show CDR1 as MNHNS and CDR2 as SASEGT. The CDR3 spells CASTGLAVYNEQFF. The CDR3 coding sequence is TGTGCCAGCACTGGACTAGCGGTATACAATGAGCAGTTCTTC.

This clone has just one count. CDR3 in DNA: TGTGCCATAGGGGACAGGGACCCTGGCGAGCAGTACTTC. Protein product: CAIGDRDPGEQYF. The gene calls are TRBV10-3 and TRBJ2-7, with 9 nucleotides matching TRBD1. V lost 9 bases and J lost 6; bases outside the gene matches: 9. Per the germline V gene, CDR1 is ENHRY and CDR2 is SYGVKD. This CDR3 region has 13 residues.

The chain couples TRBV18 to TRBJ1-2; unclear D gene. Germline CDR1 and CDR2: KGHSH and LQKENI. The CDR3 length is 15 residues. Trimming removed 2 bases from V and 7 bases from J, with 17 bases in between. CDR3 DNA sequence: TGTGCCAGCTCACCAGGGGTGGCGGGCCCTAGTGGCTACACCTTC. Protein product: CASSPGVAGPSGYTF.

In DNA, the CDR3 is TGTGCCAGCAGCGCGGGACTAGTACCCACTGAAGCTTTCTTT. It codes for CASSAGLVPTEAFF. The V gene is TRBV9, the J gene TRBJ1-1; D is possibly TRBD1 (5 bases). The germline gives CDR1 SGDLS, CDR2 YYNGEE. CDR3 length equals 14 residues. V was cut by 3 bases and J by 4 bases, with 13 bases left in between. Based on the CDR3 plus reference TRBV9 and TRBJ1-1, the full variable domain is DSGVTQTPKHLITATGQRVTLRCSPRSGDLSVYWYQQSLDQGLQFLIQYYNGEERAKGNILERFSAQQFPDLHSELNLSSLELGDSALYFCASSAGLVPTEAFFGQGTRLTVV.

This chain's CDR3 is CASSLPGASGYGEAFF. In DNA, the CDR3 is TGTGCCAGTAGCCTACCAGGGGCGAGTGGGTATGGTGAAGCTTTCTTT. The V gene is TRBV19, the J gene TRBJ1-1, with TRBD1 as a possible D gene (6 bases). Trimming took 6 bases from V and 7 from J, leaving 24 bases between them. There are 16 residues in the CDR3. CDR1 is LNHDA and CDR2 is SQIVND in the germline V gene (reference sequence).

The chain recombines TRBV11-2 with TRBJ2-1; 8 positions match TRBD2. Trimming took 4 bases from V and 11 from J; bases not matched to a gene: 16. CDR3 length equals 16 residues. Germline lookup yields CDR1 SGHAT and CDR2 FQNNGV. The CDR3 DNA is TGTGCCAGCAGCTCTCCCTGGGGCAGGGGCGGGGGGCAGCAGTTCTTC. It translates to CASSSPWGRGGGQQFF.

This clone was counted between two and nine times. The chain couples TRBV7-9 to TRBJ1-1, with D possibly matching TRBD1 (6 bases). Looked up from germline, CDR1 is SEHNR and CDR2 is FQNEAQ (reference sequence). The CDR3 has 14 amino acids. V was shortened by 5 bases and J by 1 base, with 11 bases between the two germline ends. This CDR3 reads CASSLDRQNTEAFF. CDR3 nucleotides: TGTGCCAGCAGCCTGGACAGACAGAACACTGAAGCTTTCTTT.

In regard to this clone: The sample has other DNA sequences that encode this CDR3 too. The V gene is TRBV9, the J gene TRBJ1-1, with D possibly matching TRBD1 (5 bases). Between the trimmed V and J ends, which lost 0 bases and 4 bases, there was a span of 10 bases. The CDR3 is 14 amino acids. In germline, CDR1 is SGDLS, CDR2 YYNGEE. CDR3 sequence (DNA): TGTGCCAGCAGCGTAGGGGGGGTCGGCACTGAAGCTTTCTTT. Protein: CASSVGGVGTEAFF.

The chain joins TRBV27 to TRBJ1-2; a weak D match, TRBD1 (5 bases). The CDR3 is 16 amino acids. V was shortened by 3 bases and J by 5 bases, with 19 bases between the two germline ends. Germline V gives CDR1 MNHEY, CDR2 SMNVEV (reference sequence). DNA of the CDR3: TGTGCCAGCAGTTTTTTCGGGGCAGACGGGGGGTATGGCTACACCTTC. It specifies CASSFFGADGGYGYTF.

V usage is TRBV10-3 and J usage is TRBJ2-7, with D maybe TRBD2 (5 bases). Trimming cost V 7 bases and J 9 bases, with 16 bases left between them. The CDR3 loop spans 12 amino acids. CDR1 is ENHRY, CDR2 SYGVKD, per germline. The CDR3 nucleotides are TGTGCCATCACTCACCCCGAGGGTGGGCAGTACTTC. It yields the protein CAITHPEGGQYF.

This chain links TRBV10-3 with TRBJ2-2; the match to TRBD1 covers 7 bases. The CDR3 length is 15 residues. The V gene's germline CDR1 is ENHRY and CDR2 SYGVKD. V lost 10 bases to trimming and J lost 3 bases; unmatched junction nucleotides: 11. CDR3 nucleotides: TGTGCCACAAAAACAGGGGCGGTCGACACCGGGGAGCTGTTTTTT. Residues: CATKTGAVDTGELFF.